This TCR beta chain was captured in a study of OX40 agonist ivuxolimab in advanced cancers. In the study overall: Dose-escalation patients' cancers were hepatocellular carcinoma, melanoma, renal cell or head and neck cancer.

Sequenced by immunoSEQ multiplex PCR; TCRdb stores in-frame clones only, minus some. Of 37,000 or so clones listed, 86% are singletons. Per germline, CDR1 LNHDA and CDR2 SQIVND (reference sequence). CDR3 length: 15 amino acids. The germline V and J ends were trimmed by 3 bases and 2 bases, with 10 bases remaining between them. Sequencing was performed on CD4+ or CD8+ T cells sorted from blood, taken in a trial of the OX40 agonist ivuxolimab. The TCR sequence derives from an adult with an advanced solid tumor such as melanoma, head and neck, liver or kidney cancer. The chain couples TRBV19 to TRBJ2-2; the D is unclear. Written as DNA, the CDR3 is TGTGCCAGTAGTATTCTGGGTGCTAACACCGGGGAGCTGTTTTTT. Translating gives CASSILGANTGELFF.